The rows below give T cell receptor beta chains drawn from one sample of a study of cytomegalovirus exposure and HLA in healthy donors. The assay was immunoSEQ multiplex PCR, and TCRdb's table has in-frame clones only and misses some. The sample includes about 120,000 clones, over 70% of them seen just once. Sequencing was performed on PBMCs. Receptors were obtained from a female donor in good health and CMV-seropositive. CDR3s include the opening cysteine and the closing phenylalanine or tryptophan. D genes are given only for firm matches. The listing skips clone size in some rows; elsewhere it reads once, few, many or a size class.

v_gene	j_gene	abundance	d_gene	len	CDR3aa	CDR3nt
TRBV7-2	TRBJ2-2	-	-	13	CASSLGRRGELFF	TGTGCCAGCAGCCTCGGTCGTCGCGGGGAGCTGTTTTTT
TRBV28	TRBJ1-4	-	TRBD1	17	CASSSGGQATTNEKLFF	TGTGCCAGCAGTTCTGGGGGACAGGCCACAACTAATGAAAAACTGTTTTTT
TRBV29-1	TRBJ2-5	-	TRBD1	15	CSVTPGTGAVETQYF	TGCAGCGTCACCCCCGGGACAGGGGCCGTGGAGACCCAGTACTTC
TRBV7-2	TRBJ1-5	few	-	13	CASSLQGNQPQHF	TGTGCCAGCAGCTTACAGGGGAATCAGCCCCAGCATTTT
TRBV6-5	TRBJ2-7	few	TRBD2	15	CASSLHGTSVYEQYF	TGTGCCAGCAGTCTCCACGGGACTAGCGTATACGAGCAGTACTTC
TRBV5-4	TRBJ2-7	-	-	13	CASSLGPGYEQYF	TGTGCCAGCAGCTTGGGGCCGGGCTACGAGCAGTACTTC
TRBV9	TRBJ2-7	-	TRBD1	14	CASSPRQGSYEQYF	TGTGCCAGCAGCCCCCGACAGGGGTCCTACGAGCAGTACTTC
TRBV19	TRBJ1-1	-	-	18	CASSIGRQNRKTNTEAFF	TGTGCCAGTAGTATAGGAAGACAGAATCGGAAAACGAACACTGAAGCTTTCTTT
TRBV15	TRBJ1-3	once	TRBD1	20	CATSRDPESMRDSSGNTIYF	TGTGCCACCAGCAGAGACCCTGAGAGCATGCGGGACAGCTCTGGAAACACCATATATTTT
TRBV6-1	TRBJ1-5	few	-	15	CASTSSGGRNQPQHF	TGTGCCAGCACCTCTTCGGGGGGTCGGAATCAGCCCCAGCATTTT
TRBV27	TRBJ1-5	-	-	16	CASRPGHSYSNQPQHF	TGTGCCAGCAGACCCGGACACTCTTATAGCAATCAGCCCCAGCATTTT
TRBV10-3	TRBJ2-5	-	-	14	CAISERREGETQYF	TGTGCCATCAGTGAACGGAGGGAAGGGGAGACCCAGTACTTC
TRBV5-6	TRBJ2-5	-	TRBD2	17	CASSQGLAGNGQETQYF	TGTGCCAGCAGCCAGGGACTAGCGGGGAACGGCCAAGAGACCCAGTACTTC
TRBV5-1	TRBJ2-3	-	TRBD2	15	CASSLSGGGTDTQYF	TGCGCCAGCAGCCTTAGCGGGGGTGGAACAGATACGCAGTATTTT
TRBV5-5	TRBJ1-5	-	-	15	CASSSQGLVNQPQHF	TGTGCCAGCAGCTCCCAGGGCCTCGTCAATCAGCCCCAGCATTTT
TRBV10-1	TRBJ2-7	-	-	13	CASSDRGTGEQYF	TGCGCCAGCAGTGACAGGGGAACAGGAGAGCAGTACTTC
TRBV30	TRBJ1-2	-	-	11	CAWNRRKGYTF	TGTGCCTGGAATCGTAGAAAAGGCTACACCTTC